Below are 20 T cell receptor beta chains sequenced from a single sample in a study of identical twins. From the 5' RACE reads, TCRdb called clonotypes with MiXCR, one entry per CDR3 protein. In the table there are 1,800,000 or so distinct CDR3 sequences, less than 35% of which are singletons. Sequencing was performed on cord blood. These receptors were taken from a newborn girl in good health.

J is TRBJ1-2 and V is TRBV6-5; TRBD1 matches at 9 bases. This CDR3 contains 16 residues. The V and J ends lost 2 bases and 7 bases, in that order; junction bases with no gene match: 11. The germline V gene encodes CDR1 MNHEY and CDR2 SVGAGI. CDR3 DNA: TGTGCCAGCAGTTACAGTATAGGACAGGGGTATTCTGGCTACACCTTC. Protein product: CASSYSIGQGYSGYTF.

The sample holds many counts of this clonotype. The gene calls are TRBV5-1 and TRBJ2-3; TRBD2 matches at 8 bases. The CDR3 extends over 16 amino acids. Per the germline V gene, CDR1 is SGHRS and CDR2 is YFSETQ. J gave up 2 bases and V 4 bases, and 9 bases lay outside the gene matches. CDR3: CASSGGLAPSTDTQYF. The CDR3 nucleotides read TGCGCCAGCAGCGGAGGACTAGCACCCTCCACAGATACGCAGTATTTT.

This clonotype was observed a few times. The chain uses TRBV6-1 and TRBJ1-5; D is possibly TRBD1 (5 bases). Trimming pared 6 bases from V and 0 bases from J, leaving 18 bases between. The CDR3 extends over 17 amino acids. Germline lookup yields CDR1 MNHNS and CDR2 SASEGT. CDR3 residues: CASSPGRMIYSNQPQHF. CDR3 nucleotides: TGTGCCAGCAGCCCGGGACGGATGATATATAGCAATCAGCCCCAGCATTTT.

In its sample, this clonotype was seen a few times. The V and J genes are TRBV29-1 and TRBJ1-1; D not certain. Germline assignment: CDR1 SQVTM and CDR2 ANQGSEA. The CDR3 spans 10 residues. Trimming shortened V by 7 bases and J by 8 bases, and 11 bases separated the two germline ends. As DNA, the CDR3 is TGCAGCGCGTTTGGAGTGGAAGCTTTCTTT. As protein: CSAFGVEAFF.

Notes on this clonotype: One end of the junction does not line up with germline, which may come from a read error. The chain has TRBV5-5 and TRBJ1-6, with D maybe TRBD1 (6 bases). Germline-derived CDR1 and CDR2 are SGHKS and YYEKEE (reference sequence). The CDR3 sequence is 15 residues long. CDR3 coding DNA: TGTGCCGGCAGTTTGGCCCCAGGGGATAATTCACCCCTCCACTTT. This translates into CAGSLAPGDNSPLHF.

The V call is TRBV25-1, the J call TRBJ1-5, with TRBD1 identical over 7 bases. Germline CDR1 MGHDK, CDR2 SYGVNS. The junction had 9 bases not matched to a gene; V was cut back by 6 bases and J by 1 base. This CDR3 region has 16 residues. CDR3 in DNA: TGTGCCAGCAGGAGCCAGGGGGAAAGAAGCAATCAGCCCCAGCATTTT. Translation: CASRSQGERSNQPQHF.

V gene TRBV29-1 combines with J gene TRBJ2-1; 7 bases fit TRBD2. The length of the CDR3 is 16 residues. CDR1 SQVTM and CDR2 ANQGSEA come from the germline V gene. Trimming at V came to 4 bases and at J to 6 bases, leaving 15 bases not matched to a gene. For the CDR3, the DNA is TGCAGCGTTGCCCCGGGACCAGCGGGGATGAGCAATGAGCAGTTCTTC. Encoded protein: CSVAPGPAGMSNEQFF.

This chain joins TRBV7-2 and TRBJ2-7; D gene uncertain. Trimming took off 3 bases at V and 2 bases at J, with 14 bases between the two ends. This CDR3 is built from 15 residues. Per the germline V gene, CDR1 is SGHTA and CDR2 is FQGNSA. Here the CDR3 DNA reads TGTGCCAGCAGCTTTTTAGGTCAGGTGACCTACGAGCAGTACTTC. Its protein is CASSFLGQVTYEQYF.

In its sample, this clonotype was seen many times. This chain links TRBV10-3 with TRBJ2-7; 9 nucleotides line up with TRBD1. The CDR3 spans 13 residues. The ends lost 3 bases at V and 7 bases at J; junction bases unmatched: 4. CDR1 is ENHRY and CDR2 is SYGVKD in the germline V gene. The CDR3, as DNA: TGTGCCATCAGTGAAGGGACAGGGATTGAGCAGTACTTC. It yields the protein CAISEGTGIEQYF.

The CDR3 reads CATSDPREGAWNEQFF. CDR3 nucleotides: TGTGCCACCAGTGATCCTCGGGAGGGGGCGTGGAATGAGCAGTTCTTC. The chain is built from TRBV24-1 and TRBJ2-1; tentative D call: TRBD2 (8 bases). The CDR3 is made up of 16 amino acids. CDR1 and CDR2 (germline): KGHDR, SFDVKD. The ends were cut back, 3 bases at V and 7 bases at J, with 18 bases in the middle.

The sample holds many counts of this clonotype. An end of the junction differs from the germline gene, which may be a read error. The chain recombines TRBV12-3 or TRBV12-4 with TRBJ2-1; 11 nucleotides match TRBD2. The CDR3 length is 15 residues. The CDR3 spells CASSLLAGVGNEQFF. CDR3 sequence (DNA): TGCGCCAGCAGCCTACTAGCGGGAGTGGGGAATGAGCAGTTCTTC.

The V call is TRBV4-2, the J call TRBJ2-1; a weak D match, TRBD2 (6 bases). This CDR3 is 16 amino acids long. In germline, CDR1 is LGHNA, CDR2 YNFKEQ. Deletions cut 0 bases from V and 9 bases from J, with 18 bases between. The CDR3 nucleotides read TGTGCCAGCAGCCAAGATGCGCATGGGGGGAAGGGTGAGCAGTTCTTC. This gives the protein CASSQDAHGGKGEQFF.

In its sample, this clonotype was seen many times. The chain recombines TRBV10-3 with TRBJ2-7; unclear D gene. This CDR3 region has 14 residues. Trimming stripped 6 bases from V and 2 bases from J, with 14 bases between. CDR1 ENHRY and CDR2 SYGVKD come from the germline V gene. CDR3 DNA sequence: TGTGCCATCAGACCCTGGGCTAGGCCCTACGAGCAGTACTTC. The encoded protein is CAIRPWARPYEQYF.

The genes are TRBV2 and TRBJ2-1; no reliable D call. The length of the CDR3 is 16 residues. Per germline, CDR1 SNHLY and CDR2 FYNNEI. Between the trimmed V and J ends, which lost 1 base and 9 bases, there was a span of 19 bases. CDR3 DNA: TGTGCCAGCAGTGAAGGGGCAAGCCCCCCCCGTGGTGAGCAGTTCTTC. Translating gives CASSEGASPPRGEQFF.

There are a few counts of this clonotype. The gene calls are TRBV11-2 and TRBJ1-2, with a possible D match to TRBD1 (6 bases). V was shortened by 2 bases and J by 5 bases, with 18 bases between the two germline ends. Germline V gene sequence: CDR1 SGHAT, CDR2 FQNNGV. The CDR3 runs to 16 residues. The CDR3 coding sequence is TGTGCCAGCAGCTTAACAGACAGGAACAGAGCGTATGGCTACACCTTC. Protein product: CASSLTDRNRAYGYTF.

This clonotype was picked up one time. The CDR3 DNA reads as TGCAGTGCTGGACGGGGGCCTTCCTACAATGAGCAGTACTTC. Translated, it gives CSAGRGPSYNEQYF. The rearrangement links TRBV20-1 to TRBJ2-1; D assignment may be TRBD1 or TRBD2 (6 bases each). Judging by the DNA end, TRBJ2-7 fits better; the J call may be wrong. CDR3 length: 14 amino acids. Germline assignment: CDR1 DFQATT and CDR2 SNEGSKA (reference sequence).

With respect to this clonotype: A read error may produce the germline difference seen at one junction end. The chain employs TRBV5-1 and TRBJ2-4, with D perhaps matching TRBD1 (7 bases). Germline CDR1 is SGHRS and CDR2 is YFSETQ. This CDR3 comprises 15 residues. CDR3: CASTTGGTAENIQYF. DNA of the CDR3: TGCGCCAGCACCACCGGCGGGACAGCCGAAAACATTCAGTACTTC.

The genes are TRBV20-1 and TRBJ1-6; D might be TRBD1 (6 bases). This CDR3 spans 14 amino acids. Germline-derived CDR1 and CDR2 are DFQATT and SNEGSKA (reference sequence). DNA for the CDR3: TGCACGGTACAGGGAAGCTCCTATAATTCACCCCTCCACTTT. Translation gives CTVQGSSYNSPLHF.

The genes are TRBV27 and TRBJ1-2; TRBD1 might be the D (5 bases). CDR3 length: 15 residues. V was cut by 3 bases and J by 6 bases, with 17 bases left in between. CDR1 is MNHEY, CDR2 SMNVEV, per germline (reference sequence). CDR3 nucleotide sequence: TGTGCCAGCAGTTTGAGGAAATGGGACGGCCATGGCTACACCTTC. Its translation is CASSLRKWDGHGYTF.

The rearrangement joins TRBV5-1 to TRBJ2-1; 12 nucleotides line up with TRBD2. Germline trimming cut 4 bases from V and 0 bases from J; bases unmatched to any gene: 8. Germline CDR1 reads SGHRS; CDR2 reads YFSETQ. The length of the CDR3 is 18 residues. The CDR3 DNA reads TGCGCCAGCAGCCGGGGACTAGCGGGTGGAGGCTCCTACAATGAGCAGTTCTTC. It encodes CASSRGLAGGGSYNEQFF.